Shown below are 18 T cell receptor beta chains from a single sample sequenced in a study of shared clonotypes between healthy human individuals. This table comes from immunoSEQ multiplex PCR, and its TCRdb copy is limited to in-frame clones, with some not included. The sample lists about 1,800,000 clones; about 94% were seen once. Cells designated naive CD8 were CD45RO-negative and were positively selected for CCR7, with terminally differentiated effector memory CD45RA+ cells excluded. The sequenced material came from naive CD8+ T cells sorted from blood. These receptors all come from a man between 18 and 35 years old in good health.

J is TRBJ1-1 and V is TRBV6-6; D is ambiguous. V lost 6 bases, J lost 8 bases, and 10 bases lay in between. This CDR3 has 11 residues. Germline lookup yields CDR1 MNHNY and CDR2 SVGAGI (reference sequence). The DNA of the CDR3 is TGTGCCAGCAGCGTTGGGTCGGAAGCTTTCTTT. As protein: CASSVGSEAFF.

The rearrangement uses TRBV7-9 and TRBJ2-2, with D unclear. Looked up from germline, CDR1 is SEHNR and CDR2 is FQNEAQ (reference sequence). The CDR3 sequence is 12 residues long. The V gene lost 4 bases and the J gene lost 6 bases, with 6 bases spanning the gap. The CDR3 spells CASSSDPGELFF. DNA of the CDR3: TGTGCCAGCAGCTCTGATCCCGGGGAGCTGTTTTTT. The full variable domain, completed using reference TRBV7-9 and TRBJ2-2, is DTGVSQNPRHKITKRGQNVTFRCDPISEHNRLYWYRQTLGQGPEFLTYFQNEAQLEKSRLLSDRFSAERPKGSFSTLEIQRTEQGDSAMYLCASSSDPGELFFGEGSRLTVL.

The genes are TRBV6-6 and TRBJ1-5; the D is unclear. Per germline, CDR1 MNHNY and CDR2 SVGAGI (reference sequence). The length of the CDR3 is 14 residues. V was trimmed by 5 bases and J by 5 bases, leaving 13 bases between them. The CDR3 reads CASSNGVLDQPQHF. CDR3 nucleotides: TGTGCCAGCAGTAACGGGGTTCTCGATCAGCCCCAGCATTTT.

In its sample, this clone was seen once. The chain employs TRBV6-6 and TRBJ1-2; D is unresolved. Trimming removed 0 bases from V and 4 bases from J, with 6 bases in between. In germline, CDR1 is MNHNY, CDR2 SVGAGI (reference sequence). CDR3 length: 13 amino acids. The DNA for the CDR3 is TGTGCCAGCAGTTACTCAACAGCCTATGGCTACACCTTC. Translating gives CASSYSTAYGYTF.

This chain uses TRBV25-1 with TRBJ2-2; no definite D call. V gave up 3 bases and J gave up 6 bases, with 8 bases separating them. Looked up from germline, CDR1 is MGHDK and CDR2 is SYGVNS. This CDR3 comprises 13 residues. CDR3 residues: CASSDYGPGELFF. CDR3 in DNA: TGTGCCAGCAGTGATTACGGACCCGGGGAGCTGTTTTTT.

CDR3 sequence: CSVPFESEQFF. The CDR3 nucleotides read TGCAGCGTTCCCTTCGAGAGTGAGCAGTTCTTC. This chain joins TRBV29-1 and TRBJ2-1; D call uncertain. V was clipped by 5 bases and J by 9 bases, with 11 bases between them. CDR3 length equals 11 residues. Germline lookup yields CDR1 SQVTM and CDR2 ANQGSEA.

The chain recombines TRBV6-5 with TRBJ2-1; 8 positions agree with TRBD1. V was clipped by 6 bases and J by 5 bases; unmatched bases: 6. Looked up from germline, CDR1 is MNHEY and CDR2 is SVGAGI. CDR3 length: 14 residues. This chain's CDR3 is CASRPTGENNEQFF. The CDR3 DNA reads as TGTGCCAGCAGGCCGACAGGGGAGAACAATGAGCAGTTCTTC.

The genes are TRBV27 and TRBJ2-2, with 12 bases lining up with TRBD2. J gave up 5 bases and V 5 bases, and 3 bases lay outside the gene matches. Germline V gene lookup returns CDR1 MNHEY and CDR2 SMNVEV (reference sequence). The CDR3 is 15 residues long. The CDR3: CASSGTSGGTGELFF. The DNA for the CDR3 is TGTGCCAGCAGTGGAACTAGCGGGGGGACCGGGGAGCTGTTTTTT.

This chain joins TRBV19 and TRBJ2-3, with 7 bases matching TRBD2. Trimming cost V 5 bases and J 0 bases; bases outside gene matches: 8. From germline, CDR1 is LNHDA and CDR2 SQIVND (reference sequence). The CDR3 extends over 16 amino acids. CDR3 DNA sequence: TGTGCCAGTAGTGTAGCGGGTAGGGGTAGCACAGATACGCAGTATTTT. Encoded protein: CASSVAGRGSTDTQYF.

As regards this clone: The same CDR3 is also encoded by other DNA sequences in this sample. The V call is TRBV30, the J call TRBJ1-3, with D unclear. Germline CDR1 and CDR2: GTSNPN and SVGIG (reference sequence). Trimming took off 1 base at V and 0 bases at J, with 7 bases between the two ends. The CDR3 extends over 14 amino acids. The CDR3 loop is CAWSGGSSGNTIYF. In DNA, the CDR3 is TGTGCCTGGAGTGGAGGGAGCTCTGGAAACACCATATATTTT.

The chain is built from TRBV13 and TRBJ2-7, with 9 bases that match TRBD1. With V trimmed by 2 bases and J by 3 bases, 5 bases remained unmatched. The CDR3 consists of 15 residues. CDR1 and CDR2 from the germline V gene are PRHDT and FYEKMQ (reference sequence). The CDR3 DNA reads as TGTGCCAGCAGCTTACTGAAGGACAGGGGCTACGAGCAGTACTTC. Amino acid sequence: CASSLLKDRGYEQYF.

The chain couples TRBV2 to TRBJ1-1; D is undetermined. This CDR3 comprises 13 residues. Deletions cut 3 bases from V and 6 bases from J, with 11 bases between. Germline V gene lookup returns CDR1 SNHLY and CDR2 FYNNEI. This chain's CDR3 is CASSESGPSEAFF. The CDR3 nucleotides are TGTGCCAGCAGTGAGTCAGGACCCTCTGAAGCTTTCTTT.

Only one count was recorded for this clone. V is TRBV28 and J is TRBJ2-7; 11 bases map to TRBD2. The CDR3 is made up of 15 amino acids. Germline V gives CDR1 MDHEN, CDR2 SYDVKM. J gave up 7 bases and V 6 bases, and 11 bases lay outside the gene matches. CDR3 DNA: TGTGCCAGCAGCCCCTCTAGCGGGGGGCGGTTGGAGCAGTACTTC. This sequence encodes CASSPSSGGRLEQYF.

The chain couples TRBV27 to TRBJ1-1; the D is unclear. Trimming took off 6 bases at V and 1 base at J, with 3 bases between the two ends. Germline V gene sequence: CDR1 MNHEY, CDR2 SMNVEV (reference sequence). The CDR3 covers 11 residues. The CDR3, as DNA: TGTGCCAGCAGGAAGAACACTGAAGCTTTCTTT. Encoded protein: CASRKNTEAFF.

The chain has TRBV6-5 and TRBJ2-4; 8 nucleotides line up with TRBD1. V trimming: 6 bases; J trimming: 7 bases; junction bases outside the gene matches: 5. The CDR3 spans 13 residues. Germline-derived CDR1 and CDR2 are MNHEY and SVGAGI. The CDR3 sequence: CASSGTGENIQYF. The CDR3 DNA reads TGTGCCAGCAGCGGGACAGGAGAGAACATTCAGTACTTC.

The chain combines TRBV18 with TRBJ2-2; D might be TRBD1 (6 bases). The length of the CDR3 is 18 residues. Germline-derived CDR1 and CDR2 are KGHSH and LQKENI. The V gene lost 2 bases and the J gene lost 0 bases, with 16 bases spanning the gap. The CDR3 is CASSPKTRGFSNTGELFF. Here the CDR3 DNA reads TGTGCCAGCTCACCAAAGACGAGGGGGTTTTCGAACACCGGGGAGCTGTTTTTT.

The chain couples TRBV9 to TRBJ2-7; no clear D gene. V was pared by 0 bases and J by 7 bases, with 14 bases between. CDR1 is SGDLS, CDR2 YYNGEE, per germline. This CDR3 is built from 14 residues. CDR3 bases: TGTGCCAGCAGCGTAGCTCCGACTTTGGTAGAGCAGTACTTC. Translated: CASSVAPTLVEQYF.

This clone occurred a few times. Distinct nucleotide sequences in the sample also encode this CDR3. The V and J genes are TRBV27 and TRBJ1-6; no clear D. Germline-derived CDR1 and CDR2 are MNHEY and SMNVEV (reference sequence). The CDR3 length is 14 residues. Trimming shortened V by 3 bases and J by 7 bases, and 10 bases separated the two germline ends. The CDR3 here is CASSFLGGNSPLHF. The CDR3 DNA is TGTGCCAGCAGTTTTTTGGGTGGGAATTCACCCCTCCACTTT.